This T cell receptor (beta chain) was captured by sequencing in a study of T cells after yellow fever vaccination. Study conclusions and caveats: Some clonotypes were seen in both the CD4 and the CD8 compartments. These made up a small share and likely arose from convergent recombination. Reappearance after the booster was observed for most primary-vaccination clones (roughly 96% CD4, more than 70% CD8).

Comment on this clonotype: Its antigen remains unidentified.

CDR3 length: 19 residues. J lost 0 bases, V lost 6 bases, and 14 bases had no gene match. Germline V gene sequence: CDR1 LGHDT, CDR2 YNNKEL (reference sequence). TCR cDNA, made by 5'RACE template switching, carried an added universal primer site and UMIs. A single record per CDR3 protein comes from TCRdb applying MiXCR to the 5' RACE reads. The data hold roughly 79,000 distinct CDR3 sequences, with under 9.5% observed a single time. This clonotype originated in a man aged 18 to 35 who received the YFV17D yellow fever vaccine. The genes are TRBV3-1 and TRBJ2-1; 10 bases map to TRBD2. Sequences were derived from CD8+ T cells sorted from PBMCs, sampled more than 8 days after the first yellow fever vaccination. CDR3 nucleotides: TGTGCCAGCAGTTTGGAGGTACTAGCGGGGAGATTCTCCTACAATGAGCAGTTCTTC. This sequence encodes CASSLEVLAGRFSYNEQFF.